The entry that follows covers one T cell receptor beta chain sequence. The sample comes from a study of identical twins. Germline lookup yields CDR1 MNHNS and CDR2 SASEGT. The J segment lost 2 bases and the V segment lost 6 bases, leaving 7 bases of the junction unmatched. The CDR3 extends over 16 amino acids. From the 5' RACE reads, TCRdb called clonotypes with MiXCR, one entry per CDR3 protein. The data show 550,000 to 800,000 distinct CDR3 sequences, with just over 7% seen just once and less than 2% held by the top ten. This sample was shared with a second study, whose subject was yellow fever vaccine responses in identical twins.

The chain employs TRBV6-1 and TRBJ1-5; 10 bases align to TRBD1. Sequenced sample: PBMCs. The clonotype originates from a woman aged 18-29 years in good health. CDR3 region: CASSSNGQGGNQPQHF. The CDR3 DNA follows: TGTGCCAGCAGCTCCAATGGACAGGGGGGCAATCAGCCCCAGCATTTT.